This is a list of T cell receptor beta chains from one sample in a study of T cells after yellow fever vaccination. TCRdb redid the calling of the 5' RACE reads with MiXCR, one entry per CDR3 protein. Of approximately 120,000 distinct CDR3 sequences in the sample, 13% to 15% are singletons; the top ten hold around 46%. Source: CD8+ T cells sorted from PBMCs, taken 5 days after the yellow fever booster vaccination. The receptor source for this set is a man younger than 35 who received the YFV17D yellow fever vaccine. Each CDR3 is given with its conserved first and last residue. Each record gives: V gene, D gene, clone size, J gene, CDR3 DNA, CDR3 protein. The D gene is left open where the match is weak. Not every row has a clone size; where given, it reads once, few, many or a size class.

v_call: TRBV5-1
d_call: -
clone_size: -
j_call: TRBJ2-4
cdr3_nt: TGCGCCAGCAGCCCCGAAGGGACACTAGCCAAAAACATTCAGTACTTC
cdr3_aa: CASSPEGTLAKNIQYF

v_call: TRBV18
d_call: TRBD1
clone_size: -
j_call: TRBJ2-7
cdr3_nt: TGTGCCAGCTCACCACCCATTTCCCAGGGGGTTTTTTCCTACGAGCAGTACTTC
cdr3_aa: CASSPPISQGVFSYEQYF

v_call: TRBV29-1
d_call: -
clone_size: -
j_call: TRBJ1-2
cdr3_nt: TGCAGCGTTAATCAAGGCTACACCTTC
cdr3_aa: CSVNQGYTF

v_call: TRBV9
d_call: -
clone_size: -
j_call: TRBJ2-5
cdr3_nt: TGTGCCAGCAGCCCTTCAGGGCCCCGAGAGACCCAGTACTTC
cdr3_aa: CASSPSGPRETQYF

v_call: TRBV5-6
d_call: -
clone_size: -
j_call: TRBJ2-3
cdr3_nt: TGTGCCAGCAGCTTATATCTGCAGGGGCAGTATTTT
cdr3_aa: CASSLYLQGQYF

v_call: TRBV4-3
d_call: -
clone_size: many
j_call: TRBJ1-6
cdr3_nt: TGCGCCAGCAGCCAAGATCATGGACCCGTCAATTCACCCCTCCACTTT
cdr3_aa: CASSQDHGPVNSPLHF

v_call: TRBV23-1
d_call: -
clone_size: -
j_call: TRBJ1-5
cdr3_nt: TGCGCCAGCAGTCGGACCAGGGGCCTCTATAGCAATCAGCCCCAGCATTTT
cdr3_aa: CASSRTRGLYSNQPQHF

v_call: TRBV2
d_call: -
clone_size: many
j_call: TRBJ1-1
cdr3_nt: TGTGCCAGCAGTGAAAGGGGGGGGGAAAAGAACACTGAAGCTTTCTTT
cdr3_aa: CASSERGGEKNTEAFF

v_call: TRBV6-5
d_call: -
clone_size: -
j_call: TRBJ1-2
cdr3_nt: TGTGCCAGCATTGGCCCGACTTCCAGGGGCGACTATGGCTACACCTTC
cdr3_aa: CASIGPTSRGDYGYTF

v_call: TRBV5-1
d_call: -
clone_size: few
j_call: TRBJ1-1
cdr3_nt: TGCGCCAGCAGTTCCCCCCCGGGTAACACTGAAGCTTTCTTT
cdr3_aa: CASSSPPGNTEAFF

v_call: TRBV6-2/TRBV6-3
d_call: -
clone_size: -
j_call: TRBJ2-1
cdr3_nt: TGTGCCAGCAGTGACATTTCCCCTGAGCAGTTCTTC
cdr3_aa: CASSDISPEQFF

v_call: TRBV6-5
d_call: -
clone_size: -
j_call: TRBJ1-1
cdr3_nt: TGTGCCAGCAGTTACACCTTTCCGGGGACCGGGGCTTTCTTT
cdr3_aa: CASSYTFPGTGAFF

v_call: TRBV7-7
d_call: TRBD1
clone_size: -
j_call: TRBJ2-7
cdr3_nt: TGTGCCAGCAGCTTAGGGACAGGGGTCGACGAGCAGTACTTC
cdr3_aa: CASSLGTGVDEQYF

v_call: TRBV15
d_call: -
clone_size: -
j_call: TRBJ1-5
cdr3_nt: TGTGCCACCAGCAGAGATGGGGGGGATAGCAATCAGCCCCAGCATTTT
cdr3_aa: CATSRDGGDSNQPQHF

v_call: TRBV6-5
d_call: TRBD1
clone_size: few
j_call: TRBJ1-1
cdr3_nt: TGTGCCAGCAGTTACCTCCTCGGACAGGGGTTTGAAGCTTTCTTT
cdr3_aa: CASSYLLGQGFEAFF

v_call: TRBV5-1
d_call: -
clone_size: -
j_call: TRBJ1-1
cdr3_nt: TGCGCCAGCAGCTTCTCAGGGCGAACGAACACTGAAGCTTTCTTT
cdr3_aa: CASSFSGRTNTEAFF

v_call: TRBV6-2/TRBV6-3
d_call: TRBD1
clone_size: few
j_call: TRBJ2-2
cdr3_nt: TGTGCCAGCGTCACTTTTAGGACAGGAACGAACACCGGGGAGCTGTTTTTT
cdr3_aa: CASVTFRTGTNTGELFF

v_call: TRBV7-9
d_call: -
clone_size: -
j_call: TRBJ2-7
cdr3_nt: TGTGCCAGCAGCTGGGATTTTGCCTACGAGCAGTACTTC
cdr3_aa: CASSWDFAYEQYF

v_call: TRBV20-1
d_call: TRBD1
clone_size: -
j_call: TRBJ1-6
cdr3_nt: TGCAGTGCTAGAGAAATTGACAGGGGACATTCACCCCTCCACTTT
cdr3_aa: CSAREIDRGHSPLHF

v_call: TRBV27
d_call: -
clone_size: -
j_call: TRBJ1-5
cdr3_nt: TGTGCCAGACAGGCCCTTCGGCAGCCCCAGCATTTT
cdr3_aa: CARQALRQPQHF

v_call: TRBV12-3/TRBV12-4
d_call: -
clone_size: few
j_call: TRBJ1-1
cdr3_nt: TGTGCCAGCAGTTTTCAGGGACCGAACACTGAAGCTTTCTTT
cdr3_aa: CASSFQGPNTEAFF

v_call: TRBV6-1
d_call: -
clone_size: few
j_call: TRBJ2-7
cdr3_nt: TGTGCCAGCAGTGGTTGGGATCCCTACGAGCAGTACTTC
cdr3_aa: CASSGWDPYEQYF

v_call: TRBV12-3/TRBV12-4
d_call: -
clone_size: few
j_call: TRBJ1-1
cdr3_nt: TGTGCCAGCCAGAACACTGAAGCTTTCTTT
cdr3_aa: CASQNTEAFF

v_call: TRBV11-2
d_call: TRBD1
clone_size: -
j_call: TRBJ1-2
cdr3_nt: TGTGCCAGCAGCTTACAGGGGGGACGGGGTGGCTACACCTTC
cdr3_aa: CASSLQGGRGGYTF

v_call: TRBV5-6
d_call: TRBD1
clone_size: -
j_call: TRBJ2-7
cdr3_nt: TGTGCCAGCAGTGGGACAGGGGATCAGCGGTCCTACGAGCAGTACTTC
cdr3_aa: CASSGTGDQRSYEQYF

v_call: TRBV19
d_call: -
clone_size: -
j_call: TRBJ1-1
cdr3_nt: TGTGCCAGTAGTGAAACTCGGGAGGTCCTGAACACTGAAGCTTTCTTT
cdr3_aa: CASSETREVLNTEAFF

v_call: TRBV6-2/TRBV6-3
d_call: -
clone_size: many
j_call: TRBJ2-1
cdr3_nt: TGTGCCAGCAGGCAGGGTGGCGGTGAGCAGTTCTTC
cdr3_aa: CASRQGGGEQFF

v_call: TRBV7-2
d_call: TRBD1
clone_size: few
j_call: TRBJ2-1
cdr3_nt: TGTGCCAGCAGCACGGACAGGGGTATGTTAAGGAATGAGCAGTTCTTC
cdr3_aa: CASSTDRGMLRNEQFF

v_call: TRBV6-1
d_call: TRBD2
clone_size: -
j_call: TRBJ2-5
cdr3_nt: TGTGCCAGCAGAATCCGGGGGGGCAGGGAGACCCAGTACTTC
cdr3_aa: CASRIRGGRETQYF

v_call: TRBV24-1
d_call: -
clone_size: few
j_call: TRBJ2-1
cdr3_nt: TGTGCCACCAGTGCGGGAACCTACAATGAGCAGTTCTTC
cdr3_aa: CATSAGTYNEQFF

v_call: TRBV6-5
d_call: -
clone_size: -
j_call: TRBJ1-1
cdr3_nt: TGTGCCAGCAGTTACTCTAACGACCTAATGGGTGAAGCTTTCTTT
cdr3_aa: CASSYSNDLMGEAFF

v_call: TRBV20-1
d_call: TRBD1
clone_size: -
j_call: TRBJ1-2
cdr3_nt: TGCAGTGCTTCCCGGGACAGGGGTTTGATTAACTATGGCTACACCTTC
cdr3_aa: CSASRDRGLINYGYTF

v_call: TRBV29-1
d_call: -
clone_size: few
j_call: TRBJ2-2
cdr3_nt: TGCAGCGTTGAAGGTTTGCGGGGCCCAAGCGGGGAGCTGTTTTTT
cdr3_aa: CSVEGLRGPSGELFF